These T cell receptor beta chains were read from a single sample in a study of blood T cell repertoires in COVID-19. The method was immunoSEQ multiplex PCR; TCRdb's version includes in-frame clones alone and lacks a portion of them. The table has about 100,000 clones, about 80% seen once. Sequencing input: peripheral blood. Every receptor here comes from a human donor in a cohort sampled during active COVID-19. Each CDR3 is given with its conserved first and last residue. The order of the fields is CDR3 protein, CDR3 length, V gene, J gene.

CDR3 protein: CASSLDPGVYNEQFF
CDR3 length: 15
V gene: TRBV5-5
J gene: TRBJ2-1

CDR3 protein: CATREAQGPQYF
CDR3 length: 12
V gene: TRBV24-1
J gene: TRBJ2-7

CDR3 protein: CASRSPGETTEAFF
CDR3 length: 14
V gene: TRBV19
J gene: TRBJ1-1

CDR3 protein: CASSQENLRFSGNTIYF
CDR3 length: 17
V gene: TRBV3-1/TRBV3-2
J gene: TRBJ1-3

CDR3 protein: CSASPGLADTQYF
CDR3 length: 13
V gene: TRBV29-1
J gene: TRBJ2-3

CDR3 protein: CASGQRTGVTYGYTF
CDR3 length: 15
V gene: TRBV5-1
J gene: TRBJ1-2

CDR3 protein: CASSPTLAGGYTF
CDR3 length: 13
V gene: TRBV12-3/TRBV12-4
J gene: TRBJ1-2

CDR3 protein: CASSFRRGEKLFF
CDR3 length: 13
V gene: TRBV19
J gene: TRBJ1-4

CDR3 protein: CASSLEQRGTYEQYF
CDR3 length: 15
V gene: TRBV5-5
J gene: TRBJ2-7

CDR3 protein: CASSEWQGGKDTQYF
CDR3 length: 15
V gene: TRBV6-1
J gene: TRBJ2-3